This entry lists 5 T cell receptor beta chains sequenced from one sample in a study of shared clonotypes between healthy human individuals. Sequenced by immunoSEQ multiplex PCR; TCRdb stores in-frame clones only, minus some. The repertoire consists of about 1,800,000 clones, with about 94% occurring once and the leading ten covering 1.2%. CD45RO negativity and positive selection for CCR7 defined naive CD8 cells, a population that excluded terminally differentiated effector memory CD45RA+ cells. What was sequenced was naive CD8+ T cells sorted from blood. The receptors originated from a young man in good health.

The chain couples TRBV2 to TRBJ2-5; D could derive from TRBD1 or TRBD2 (5 bases each). Deletions cut 8 bases from V and 5 bases from J, with 12 bases between. The CDR3 runs to 12 residues. The germline CDR1 and CDR2 sequences are SNHLY and FYNNEI. CDR3 in DNA: TGTGCCAGCTTCGGGGACGGGGAGACCCAGTACTTC. It translates to CASFGDGETQYF.

This clone was seen only once. The V call is TRBV6-1, the J call TRBJ2-3; the D gene is possibly TRBD2 (6 bases). The CDR3 covers 15 residues. V was shortened by 7 bases and J by 1 base, with 15 bases between the two germline ends. Germline V gives CDR1 MNHNS, CDR2 SASEGT. For the CDR3, the DNA is TGTGCCAGCAACGGGCGGGACTTAGGCACAGATACGCAGTATTTT. It encodes CASNGRDLGTDTQYF.

V is TRBV6-1 and J is TRBJ2-5; D is perhaps TRBD1 (6 bases). This CDR3 spans 15 amino acids. V lost 2 bases and J lost 2, with 12 bases in between. Germline CDR1 and CDR2: MNHNS and SASEGT. The CDR3 DNA follows: TGTGCCAGCAGTGAAAGGGACATAGCACAAGAGACCCAGTACTTC. Translated: CASSERDIAQETQYF.

This clone was detected only once. This chain links TRBV5-8 with TRBJ1-4, with TRBD1 as a possible D gene (6 bases). Germline lookup yields CDR1 SGHTS and CDR2 YDEGEE. Trimming removed 6 bases from V and 3 bases from J, with 18 bases in between. The CDR3 runs 16 residues. The CDR3: CASTQLQGLANEKLFF. In nucleotides, the CDR3 is TGTGCCAGCACCCAGCTACAGGGTTTAGCTAATGAAAAACTGTTTTTT.

The CDR3 DNA is TGTGCCATCAGTGACCTCGGGACAGGGACATGGACAGATACGCAGTATTTT. Its protein is CAISDLGTGTWTDTQYF. The chain is built from TRBV10-3 and TRBJ2-3; 9 bases agree with TRBD1. J gave up 3 bases and V 3 bases, and 10 bases lay outside the gene matches. The CDR3 is 17 residues long. The V gene's germline CDR1 is ENHRY and CDR2 SYGVKD.